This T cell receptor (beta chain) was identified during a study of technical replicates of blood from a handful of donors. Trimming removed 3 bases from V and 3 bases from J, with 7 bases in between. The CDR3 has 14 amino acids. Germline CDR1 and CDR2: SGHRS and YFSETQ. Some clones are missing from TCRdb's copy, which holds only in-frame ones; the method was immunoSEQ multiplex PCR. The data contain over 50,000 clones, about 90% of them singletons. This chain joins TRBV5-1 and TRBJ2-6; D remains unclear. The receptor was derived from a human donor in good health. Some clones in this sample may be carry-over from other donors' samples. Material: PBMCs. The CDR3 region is CASSWLFGANVLTF. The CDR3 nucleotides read TGCGCCAGCAGCTGGCTTTTTGGGGCCAACGTCCTGACTTTC.